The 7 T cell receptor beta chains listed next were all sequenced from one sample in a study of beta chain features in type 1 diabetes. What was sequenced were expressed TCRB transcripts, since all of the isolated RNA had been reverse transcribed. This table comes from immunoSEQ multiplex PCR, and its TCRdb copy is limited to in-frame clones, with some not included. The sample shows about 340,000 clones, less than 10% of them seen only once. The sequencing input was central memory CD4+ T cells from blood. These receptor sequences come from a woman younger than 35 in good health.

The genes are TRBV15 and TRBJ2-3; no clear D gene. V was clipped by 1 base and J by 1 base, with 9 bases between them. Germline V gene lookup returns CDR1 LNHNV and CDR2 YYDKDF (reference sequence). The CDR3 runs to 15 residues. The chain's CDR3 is CATSRVGRGTDTQYF. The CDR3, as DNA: TGTGCCACCAGCAGAGTTGGACGCGGCACAGATACGCAGTATTTT.

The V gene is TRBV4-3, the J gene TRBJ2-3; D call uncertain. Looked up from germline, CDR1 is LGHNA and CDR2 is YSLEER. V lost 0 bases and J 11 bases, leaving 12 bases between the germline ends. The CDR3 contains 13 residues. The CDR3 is CASSQDWGLWQYF. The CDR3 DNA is TGCGCCAGCAGCCAAGATTGGGGTTTATGGCAGTATTTT.

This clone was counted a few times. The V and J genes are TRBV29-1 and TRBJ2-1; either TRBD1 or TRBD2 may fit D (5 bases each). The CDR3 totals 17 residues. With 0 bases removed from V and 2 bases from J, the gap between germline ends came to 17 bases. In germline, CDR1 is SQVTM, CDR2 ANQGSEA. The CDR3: CSVEEESSPGPYNEQFF. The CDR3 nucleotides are TGCAGCGTTGAAGAAGAATCTAGCCCGGGGCCCTACAATGAGCAGTTCTTC.

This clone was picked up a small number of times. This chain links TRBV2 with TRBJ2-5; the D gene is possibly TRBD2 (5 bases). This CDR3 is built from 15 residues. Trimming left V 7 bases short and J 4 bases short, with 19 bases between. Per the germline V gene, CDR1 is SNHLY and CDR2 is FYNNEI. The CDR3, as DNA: TGTGCCAGCACCAAGGGAACAAGTCGGGGAGAGACCCAGTACTTC. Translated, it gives CASTKGTSRGETQYF. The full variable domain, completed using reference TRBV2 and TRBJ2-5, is EPEVTQTPSHQVTQMGQEVILRCVPISNHLYFYWYRQILGQKVEFLVSFYNNEISEKSEIFDDQFSVERPDGSNFTLKIRSTKLEDSAMYFCASTKGTSRGETQYFGPGTRLLVL.

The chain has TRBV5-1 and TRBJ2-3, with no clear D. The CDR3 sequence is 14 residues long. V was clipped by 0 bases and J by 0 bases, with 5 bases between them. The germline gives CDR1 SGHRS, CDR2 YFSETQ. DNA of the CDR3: TGCGCCAGCAGCTTGGTAGAGAGCACAGATACGCAGTATTTT. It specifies CASSLVESTDTQYF. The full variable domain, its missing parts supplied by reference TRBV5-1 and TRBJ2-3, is KAGVTQTPRYLIKTRGQQVTLSCSPISGHRSVSWYQQTPGQGLQFLFEYFSETQRNKGNFPGRFSGRQFSNSRSEMNVSTLELGDSALYLCASSLVESTDTQYFGPGTRLTVL.

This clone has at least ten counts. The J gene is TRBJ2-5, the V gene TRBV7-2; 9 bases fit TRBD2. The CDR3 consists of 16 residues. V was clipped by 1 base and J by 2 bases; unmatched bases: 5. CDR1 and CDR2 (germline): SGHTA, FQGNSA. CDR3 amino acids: CASSLVFSGGQETQYF. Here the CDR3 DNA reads TGTGCCAGCAGCTTAGTCTTTAGCGGGGGACAAGAGACCCAGTACTTC.

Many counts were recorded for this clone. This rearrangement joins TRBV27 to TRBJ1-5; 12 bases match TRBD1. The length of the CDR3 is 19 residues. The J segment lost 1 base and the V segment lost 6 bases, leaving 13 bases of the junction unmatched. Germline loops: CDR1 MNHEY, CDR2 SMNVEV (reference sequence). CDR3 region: CASRLGGGTGGQSNQPQHF. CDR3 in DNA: TGTGCCAGCAGGCTCGGGGGCGGGACAGGGGGCCAGAGCAATCAGCCCCAGCATTTT.